This passage covers 32 T cell receptor beta chains from one sample sequenced in a study of blood T cell repertoires in COVID-19. Profiled with immunoSEQ multiplex PCR; TCRdb holds only in-frame clones, not every one. The sample has roughly 80,000 clones, roughly four fifths seen once. Sequencing was carried out using peripheral blood. The source is an elderly man with acute or convalescent COVID-19.

The genes are TRBV6-5 and TRBJ1-1, with D perhaps matching TRBD1 (5 bases). CDR1 is MNHEY and CDR2 is SVGAGI in the germline V gene. The CDR3 runs 14 residues. V was pared by 8 bases and J by 0 bases, with 13 bases between. The CDR3: CASLPQGMNTEAFF. As DNA, the CDR3 is TGTGCCAGCCTCCCGCAGGGAATGAACACTGAAGCTTTCTTT.

The chain has TRBV7-3 and TRBJ2-1; no firm D call. This CDR3 is built from 15 residues. Germline CDR1 is SGHTA and CDR2 is FQGTGA. Trimming took off 3 bases at V and 6 bases at J, with 15 bases between the two ends. The CDR3 reads CASSFRRTRPNEQFF. The CDR3 DNA reads as TGTGCCAGCAGCTTCCGACGAACGCGGCCCAATGAGCAGTTCTTC.

The rearrangement joins TRBV3-1 (or the pseudogene TRBV3-2) to TRBJ2-7; tentatively, D is TRBD2 (6 bases). The ends were cut back, 1 base at V and 5 bases at J, with 12 bases in the middle. This CDR3 is built from 14 residues. Germline V gives CDR1 LGHDT, CDR2 YNNKEL (reference sequence). CDR3 protein: CASSQVEGRNEQYF. CDR3 nucleotide sequence: TGTGCCAGCAGCCAAGTGGAGGGACGGAACGAGCAGTACTTC.

The chain uses TRBV5-1 and TRBJ2-1, with TRBD1 matching over 9 bases. J was trimmed by 6 bases and V by 2 bases; bases with no gene match: 15. The CDR3 is 18 residues long. Germline V lookup: CDR1 SGHRS, CDR2 YFSETQ. CDR3 DNA: TGCGCCAGCAGCTTCTCGCCCAGAGGGACAGGGTGGGCCAATGAGCAGTTCTTC. Translation gives CASSFSPRGTGWANEQFF.

The rearrangement joins TRBV5-1 to TRBJ2-2, with 12 positions matching TRBD2. V was pared by 3 bases and J by 5 bases, with 2 bases of the junction left unmatched. Germline V gene lookup returns CDR1 SGHRS and CDR2 YFSETQ. The CDR3 runs 15 residues. The CDR3 bases are TGCGCCAGCAGCTCGCTAGCGGGGGGGACCGGGGAGCTGTTTTTT. Translation gives CASSSLAGGTGELFF.

The chain links TRBV30 to TRBJ1-1; perhaps TRBD1 as D (5 bases). The CDR3 loop spans 13 amino acids. The V gene lost 2 bases and the J gene lost 3 bases, with 10 bases spanning the gap. The germline V gene encodes CDR1 GTSNPN and CDR2 SVGIG (reference sequence). In nucleotides, the CDR3 is TGTGCCTGGAGTAGGGGCGGGGACACTGAAGCTTTCTTT. It is translated as CAWSRGGDTEAFF.

This chain connects TRBV19 to TRBJ1-2; no clear D gene. V was shortened by 3 bases and J by 0 bases, with 8 bases between the two germline ends. Germline values: CDR1 LNHDA, CDR2 SQIVND (reference sequence). The CDR3 loop spans 14 amino acids. CDR3 in amino acids: CASSIMSANYGYTF. Here the CDR3 DNA reads TGTGCCAGTAGTATTATGTCCGCTAACTATGGCTACACCTTC.

The rearrangement uses TRBV24-1 and TRBJ2-2, with 12 bases fitting TRBD1. Trimming removed 2 bases from V and 4 bases from J; junction bases left unmatched: 1. Germline V gives CDR1 KGHDR, CDR2 SFDVKD. The CDR3 sequence is 16 residues long. The CDR3 DNA is TGTGCCACCAGTGATTCGGGACAGGGGGCCACCGGGGAGCTGTTTTTT. This sequence encodes CATSDSGQGATGELFF.

The chain has TRBV5-1 and TRBJ2-5; the match to TRBD2 covers 8 bases. Germline-derived CDR1 and CDR2 are SGHRS and YFSETQ. The V gene end was trimmed by 0 bases and the J gene end by 3 bases; junction bases not matched to a gene: 4. This CDR3 has 15 residues. CDR3 DNA: TGCGCCAGCAGCTTGGTAACGGGGGGGAAAGAGACCCAGTACTTC. Translating it yields CASSLVTGGKETQYF.

V and J are TRBV6-4 and TRBJ2-2, with D uncertain. The CDR3 spans 13 residues. Germline V CDR1 and CDR2: MRHNA, SNTAGT. V gave up 2 bases and J gave up 2 bases, with 3 bases separating them. CDR3 region: CASSDRNTGELFF. The CDR3 nucleotides are TGTGCCAGCAGTGACCGTAACACCGGGGAGCTGTTTTTT.

This clone appeared once. This chain connects TRBV11-1 to TRBJ2-3, with TRBD2 matching over 13 bases. Trimming removed 5 bases from V and 9 bases from J; junction bases left unmatched: 8. The CDR3 loop spans 15 amino acids. CDR1 SGHAT and CDR2 FQDESV come from the germline V gene (reference sequence). The DNA for the CDR3 is TGTGCCAGCAGCCCCCCGACTAGCGGGGGGCAGACGCAGTATTTT. Translated, it gives CASSPPTSGGQTQYF.

The gene calls are TRBV11-2 and TRBJ1-1; possible D gene TRBD1, 6 bases. The V and J ends lost 1 base and 1 base respectively, with 16 bases between them. The CDR3 has 17 residues. Germline values: CDR1 SGHAT, CDR2 FQNNGV. The CDR3 bases are TGTGCCAGCAGCTTAGGCTCAGGGGCCGGACCGAACACTGAAGCTTTCTTT. Its protein is CASSLGSGAGPNTEAFF.

The genes are TRBV4-2 and TRBJ2-3; TRBD2 is a possible D gene (6 bases). From germline, CDR1 is LGHNA and CDR2 YNFKEQ. The CDR3 loop spans 19 amino acids. V lost 0 bases, J lost 2 bases, and 21 bases lay in between. The DNA for the CDR3 is TGTGCCAGCAGCCAAGAGTACGATGGGGGGACCCCTTTCACAGATACGCAGTATTTT. Protein: CASSQEYDGGTPFTDTQYF.

This chain links TRBV3-1 (or the pseudogene TRBV3-2) with TRBJ2-1; no definite D call. Germline CDR1 is LGHDT and CDR2 is YNNKEL (reference sequence). Trimming removed 4 bases at V and 1 base at J, with 11 bases between. The CDR3 sequence is 15 residues long. This chain's CDR3 is CASSLSSSSYNEQFF. In DNA form, the CDR3 reads TGTGCCAGCAGCCTATCTAGTAGTTCCTACAATGAGCAGTTCTTC.

The V gene is TRBV27, the J gene TRBJ2-7; 11 bases match TRBD1. CDR1 is MNHEY, CDR2 SMNVEV, per germline (reference sequence). With V trimmed by 7 bases and J by 5 bases, 10 bases remained unmatched. The CDR3 length is 15 residues. CDR3 sequence reads: CASKVLGQGADEQYF. The CDR3, as DNA: TGTGCCAGCAAAGTTCTTGGACAGGGGGCGGACGAGCAGTACTTC.

J is TRBJ1-1 and V is TRBV5-8; 8 bases map to TRBD1. The CDR3 consists of 16 residues. The germline gives CDR1 SGHTS, CDR2 YDEGEE. J gave up 5 bases and V 4 bases, and 13 bases lay outside the gene matches. The DNA for the CDR3 is TGTGCCAGCAGCGTCGGGACAGGTGGTCGTGGTACTGAAGCTTTCTTT. As protein: CASSVGTGGRGTEAFF.

The CDR3 region has the DNA TGTGCCAGCTCACTACAGGGGGGGGCGACCGGTGGCGAGCAGTACTTC. Translation gives CASSLQGGATGGEQYF. This chain connects TRBV18 to TRBJ2-7, with D tentatively TRBD1 (8 bases). CDR1 and CDR2 (germline): KGHSH, LQKENI. This CDR3 contains 16 residues. V lost 4 bases and J lost 6, with 22 bases in between. Drawing the rest from reference TRBV18 and TRBJ2-7, the complete variable domain is NAGVMQNPRHLVRRRGQEARLRCSPMKGHSHVYWYRQLPEEGLKFMVYLQKENIIDESGMPKERFSAEFPKEGPSILRIQQVVRGDSAAYFCASSLQGGATGGEQYFGPGTRLTVT.

The chain combines TRBV6-2 or TRBV6-3 with TRBJ1-4; 11 bases are a match to TRBD1. CDR1 and CDR2 from the germline V gene are MNHEY and SVGEGT. The J segment lost 6 bases and the V segment lost 5 bases, leaving 5 bases of the junction unmatched. The length of the CDR3 is 15 residues. As DNA, the CDR3 is TGTGCCAGCAGTACACGGACAGGGGGCGATGAAAAACTGTTTTTT. This sequence encodes CASSTRTGGDEKLFF.

Worth noting for this clone: Within the sample, other DNA sequences also encode this same CDR3. The CDR3 is CASRPGGSSYNEQFF. CDR3 DNA sequence: TGCGCCAGCCGCCCAGGGGGCAGCTCCTACAATGAGCAGTTCTTC. The V gene is TRBV5-1, the J gene TRBJ2-1, with TRBD1 identical over 8 bases. CDR3 length equals 15 residues. J was trimmed by 0 bases and V by 7 bases; bases with no gene match: 6. Germline loops: CDR1 SGHRS, CDR2 YFSETQ.

J is TRBJ1-4 and V is TRBV2; a possible D gene is TRBD1 (6 bases). The germline gives CDR1 SNHLY, CDR2 FYNNEI. The length of the CDR3 is 13 residues. The V and J ends lost 7 bases and 5 bases respectively, with 11 bases between them. The CDR3 nucleotides read TGTGCCAGCAAGGACAGCCTAAATGAAAAACTGTTTTTT. It yields the protein CASKDSLNEKLFF.

This chain uses TRBV2 with TRBJ1-5; perhaps TRBD1 as D (6 bases). The CDR3 totals 13 residues. CDR1 and CDR2 from the germline V gene are SNHLY and FYNNEI. V gave up 7 bases and J gave up 5 bases, with 12 bases separating them. This chain's CDR3 is CASNRDTDQPQHF. DNA for the CDR3: TGTGCCAGCAATCGGGACACAGATCAGCCCCAGCATTTT.

Only a few counts were recorded for this clone. V usage is TRBV2 and J usage is TRBJ1-3; the D gene is possibly TRBD1 (6 bases). The CDR3 has 15 residues. CDR1 and CDR2 (germline): SNHLY, FYNNEI. With 5 bases removed from V and 3 bases from J, the gap between germline ends came to 14 bases. The CDR3 region is CASSRTGISGNTIYF. The CDR3 coding sequence is TGTGCCAGCAGTCGCACAGGGATAAGTGGAAACACCATATATTTT.

The chain has TRBV7-6 and TRBJ1-3; 7 bases are shared with TRBD1. Unmatched junction bases numbered 13, after V lost 4 bases and J lost 4 bases. The CDR3 spans 17 residues. In germline, CDR1 is SGHVS, CDR2 FNYEAQ. The CDR3: CASSYEGTQGQGNTIYF. In nucleotides, the CDR3 is TGTGCCAGCAGCTACGAAGGGACTCAGGGACAGGGAAACACCATATATTTT. Full variable domain (outside the CDR3, taken from reference TRBV7-6 and TRBJ1-3): GAGVSQSPRYKVTKRGQDVALRCDPISGHVSLYWYRQALGQGPEFLTYFNYEAQQDKSGLPNDRFSAERPEGSISTLTIQRTEQRDSAMYRCASSYEGTQGQGNTIYFGEGSWLTVV.

The chain is built from TRBV6-5 and TRBJ2-6, with D possibly TRBD1 on 5 matching bases. Trimming removed 6 bases from V and 0 bases from J, with 9 bases in between. The V gene's germline CDR1 is MNHEY and CDR2 SVGAGI. This CDR3 has 15 amino acids. DNA for the CDR3: TGTGCCAGCAGGCCCACAGGCTCTGGGGCCAACGTCCTGACTTTC. Its translation is CASRPTGSGANVLTF.

The V call is TRBV24-1, the J call TRBJ2-3; perhaps TRBD1 as D (7 bases). Germline V lookup: CDR1 KGHDR, CDR2 SFDVKD. V lost 3 bases, J lost 9 bases, and 18 bases lay in between. The CDR3 consists of 15 residues. The CDR3 DNA is TGTGCCACCAGTGATGTGTCAGGGGGGATTGGGACGCAGTATTTT. It codes for CATSDVSGGIGTQYF.

The chain uses TRBV7-8 and TRBJ1-2; a weak D match, TRBD1 (6 bases). V was trimmed by 3 bases and J by 1 base, leaving 15 bases between them. CDR1 and CDR2 from the germline V gene are SGHVS and FQNEAQ. This CDR3 region has 16 residues. The CDR3 bases are TGTGCCAGCAGCTTCGGACAGAGTCTGCTTAACTATGGCTACACCTTC. It translates to CASSFGQSLLNYGYTF.

This chain connects TRBV9 to TRBJ2-7; TRBD1 matches at 7 bases. Germline lookup yields CDR1 SGDLS and CDR2 YYNGEE. Trimming took 4 bases from V and 2 from J; bases not matched to a gene: 6. The CDR3 covers 14 residues. Here the CDR3 reads CASSPEGQTYEQYF. DNA for the CDR3: TGTGCCAGCAGCCCAGAGGGACAGACCTACGAGCAGTACTTC.

The chain combines TRBV10-3 with TRBJ2-5, with 9 bases matching TRBD1. The CDR3 totals 16 residues. V was clipped by 0 bases and J by 5 bases; unmatched bases: 7. Germline V CDR1 and CDR2: ENHRY, SYGVKD. CDR3 DNA: TGTGCCATCAGTGAGTCAGGGACAGGGAGTGGGGAGACCCAGTACTTC. Its protein product is CAISESGTGSGETQYF.

V usage is TRBV7-2 and J usage is TRBJ1-4; 8 bases are a match to TRBD1. V was pared by 4 bases and J by 8 bases, with 9 bases of the junction left unmatched. The germline V gene has CDR1 SGHTA and CDR2 FQGNSA. This CDR3 spans 15 amino acids. The CDR3 protein is CASSSRTGSIEKLFF. The CDR3 DNA follows: TGTGCCAGCAGCTCTCGGACAGGGTCGATCGAAAAACTGTTTTTT.

The CDR3 DNA reads TGTGCCAGCAGCGGTCGGCGGAGGTCGGGCACCGGGGAGCTGTTTTTT. Its translation: CASSGRRRSGTGELFF. This chain connects TRBV5-4 to TRBJ2-2, with D perhaps TRBD2 (5 bases). This CDR3 has 16 amino acids. With 4 bases removed from V and 4 bases from J, the gap between germline ends came to 17 bases. Looked up from germline, CDR1 is SGHNT and CDR2 is YYREEE (reference sequence).

This clone was counted once. The chain links TRBV19 to TRBJ1-5; D is uncertain. The CDR3 totals 16 residues. The germline V and J ends were trimmed by 2 bases and 3 bases, with 14 bases remaining between them. CDR1 is LNHDA, CDR2 SQIVND, per germline (reference sequence). The CDR3 reads CASSISGADTNQPQHF. For the CDR3, the DNA is TGTGCCAGTAGTATATCGGGAGCCGATACCAATCAGCCCCAGCATTTT.

The chain couples TRBV27 to TRBJ1-4; maybe TRBD1 (6 bases). CDR1 and CDR2 from the germline V gene are MNHEY and SMNVEV (reference sequence). V lost 6 bases, J lost 5 bases, and 10 bases lay in between. This CDR3 spans 13 amino acids. CDR3 sequence: CASSNRENEKLFF. CDR3 sequence (DNA): TGTGCCAGCAGCAACAGGGAAAATGAAAAACTGTTTTTT.